A selection of T cell receptor beta chains follows, all from one sample in a study of identical twins. MiXCR was run by TCRdb on the 5' RACE reads, yielding one entry per CDR3 protein. Here the sample spans roughly 1.6 million distinct CDR3 sequences, around 29% being singletons. The sequenced sample was cord blood. The receptors come from a newborn girl in good health. CDR3s include the opening cysteine and the closing phenylalanine or tryptophan. Fields, in order: CDR3 protein, V gene, clone size. The size entry is marked missing in some rows and otherwise reads once, few, many or a size class.

CASSLEGVGNQETQYF,TRBV5-1,.
CASSPFSGTDTQYF,TRBV7-2,.
CASSRGDTNYGYTF,TRBV5-1,.
CSVAFGNTEAFF,TRBV29-1,many
CASSETPMAAYEQYF,TRBV2,.
CASSPLTGAGNTIYF,TRBV28,few
CASSQDSGGGGYNSPLHF,TRBV4-2,few
CASSITETGGAGKQFF,TRBV6-5,.
CASSLRTETQYF,TRBV7-9,few
CAYAGQGASSPLHF,TRBV28,.
CASSLAVTGLNYGYTF,TRBV7-9,.
CASSVLTGGLQETQYF,TRBV9,.
CAISESVGGRGDIQYF,TRBV10-3,few
CASSPAGGFNQPQHF,TRBV7-2,few
CSARDRQSSAQETQYF,TRBV20-1,many
CASSLLIYEQYF,TRBV12-3/TRBV12-4,many
CASSFTRGHEKLFF,TRBV28,.
CASSYVYYEQYF,TRBV6-2/TRBV6-3,.
CASSSLDPFNEQFF,TRBV5-1,few
CASSQGLRRQETQYF,TRBV6-1,.
CASSVVRQGRGYEQYF,TRBV13,.
CASSEDIGNQPQHF,TRBV10-1,few
CASSQPPGLAADNEQFF,TRBV4-2,many
CSAQSYGYTF,TRBV20-1,many
CASSTRLAGGTNEQFF,TRBV7-9,few
CSASIMGKNTEAFF,TRBV20-1,few
CSASKGARVNQPQHF,TRBV20-1,.
CSAREGGRAAYEQYF,TRBV20-1,once
CASSPGGDRFGGTQYF,TRBV27,.
CASSFGVRGAGELFF,TRBV5-1,.
CASSTRPDRGPNSPLHF,TRBV27,.
CASRSTWGPYGYTF,TRBV12-3/TRBV12-4,.
CASSPRTSGPTDAQYF,TRBV9,.
CASSKALDNEQFF,TRBV21-1,many
CASRPGTSDFSDTQYF,TRBV10-1,.
CASSPPSGGAYNEQFF,TRBV4-2,.
CASSPGTSGTHSPYTQYF,TRBV7-2,.